The 24 T cell receptor beta chains listed next were all sequenced from one sample in a study of blood T cell repertoires in COVID-19 (dated by TCRdb to about 2020). The library was generated by the immunoSEQ multiplex PCR assay. TCRdb holds this immuneACCESS table with in-frame rearrangements only. Some clones are missing; in checked studies, unresolved V genes explain under half, and the rest has no known cause. This sample holds approximately 400,000 clones; 70% to 90% were observed only once. Of the sample, roughly 12% falls within the top ten clones. Sequencing was done on a sample of peripheral blood. The receptors originated from a woman between 50 and 59 years old with COVID-19, enrolled during active disease.

The chain employs TRBV5-6 and TRBJ1-1, with 8 nucleotides matching TRBD1. Trimming cost V 1 base and J 0 bases; bases outside gene matches: 2. Germline lookup yields CDR1 SGHDT and CDR2 YYEEEE. The CDR3 covers 15 residues. The CDR3 region has the DNA TGTGCCAGCAGCTTGATGACAGGGGTGAACACTGAAGCTTTCTTT. It translates to CASSLMTGVNTEAFF. The complete variable domain, with remaining parts taken from reference TRBV5-6 and TRBJ1-1, reads DAGVTQSPTHLIKTRGQQVTLRCSPKSGHDTVSWYQQALGQGPQFIFQYYEEEERQRGNFPDRFSGHQFPNYSSELNVNALLLGDSALYLCASSLMTGVNTEAFFGQGTRLTVV.

The genes are TRBV9 and TRBJ1-2; D remains ambiguous. In germline, CDR1 is SGDLS, CDR2 YYNGEE. The ends were cut back, 3 bases at V and 7 bases at J, with 10 bases in the middle. This CDR3 contains 12 residues. CDR3 protein: CASSAPGSGYTF. CDR3 bases: TGTGCCAGCAGCGCCCCTGGGAGTGGCTACACCTTC. Combining the CDR3 with reference TRBV9 and TRBJ1-2 gives the whole variable domain DSGVTQTPKHLITATGQRVTLRCSPRSGDLSVYWYQQSLDQGLQFLIQYYNGEERAKGNILERFSAQQFPDLHSELNLSSLELGDSALYFCASSAPGSGYTFGSGTRLTVV.

The chain joins TRBV7-2 to TRBJ2-7, with D possibly TRBD1 on 6 matching bases. The CDR3 runs to 16 residues. CDR1 is SGHTA, CDR2 FQGNSA, per germline. V gave up 8 bases and J gave up 0 bases, with 20 bases separating them. CDR3 residues: CASRQDGVSSSYEQYF. DNA of the CDR3: TGTGCCAGCCGACAGGACGGCGTCTCAAGCTCCTACGAGCAGTACTTC.

This sequence joins TRBV30 and TRBJ1-1; 7 bases are a match to TRBD1. CDR3 length: 14 residues. V was clipped by 2 bases and J by 5 bases; unmatched bases: 8. CDR1 is GTSNPN, CDR2 SVGIG, per germline (reference sequence). The CDR3 region is CAWSRQGLLTEAFF. CDR3 nucleotide sequence: TGTGCCTGGAGTCGACAGGGACTTTTAACTGAAGCTTTCTTT.

This sequence joins TRBV3-1 (or the pseudogene TRBV3-2) and TRBJ1-5; D call uncertain. Germline V gives CDR1 LGHDT, CDR2 YNNKEL (reference sequence). CDR3 length: 14 amino acids. Trimming took off 1 base at V and 3 bases at J, with 7 bases between the two ends. The CDR3: CASSQGRNNQPQHF. The CDR3 coding sequence is TGTGCCAGCAGCCAAGGGAGAAACAATCAGCCCCAGCATTTT.

The chain recombines TRBV9 with TRBJ2-1, with TRBD2 identical over 9 bases. J gave up 3 bases and V 0 bases, and 7 bases lay outside the gene matches. The CDR3 totals 17 residues. Germline values: CDR1 SGDLS, CDR2 YYNGEE. CDR3: CASSVDLAGYSYNEQFF. The CDR3 coding sequence is TGTGCCAGCAGCGTAGACCTAGCGGGGTATAGCTACAATGAGCAGTTCTTC. Together with reference TRBV9 and TRBJ2-1, the CDR3 gives the full variable domain: DSGVTQTPKHLITATGQRVTLRCSPRSGDLSVYWYQQSLDQGLQFLIQYYNGEERAKGNILERFSAQQFPDLHSELNLSSLELGDSALYFCASSVDLAGYSYNEQFFGPGTRLTVL.

This clone was observed a handful of times. The chain carries TRBV19 and TRBJ1-2; tentative D call: TRBD1 (6 bases). Trimming removed 11 bases at V and 1 base at J, with 14 bases between. The CDR3 spans 13 residues. Germline values: CDR1 LNHDA, CDR2 SQIVND (reference sequence). The CDR3 loop is CAGRDNDNYGYTF. For the CDR3, the DNA is TGTGCCGGACGGGACAACGATAACTATGGCTACACCTTC. The full variable domain, rest sourced from reference TRBV19 and TRBJ1-2, is DGGITQSPKYLFRKEGQNVTLSCEQNLNHDAMYWYRQDPGQGLRLIYYSQIVNDFQKGDIAEGYSVSREKKESFPLTVTSAQKNPTAFYLCAGRDNDNYGYTFGSGTRLTVV.

The rearrangement joins TRBV3-1 (or the pseudogene TRBV3-2) to TRBJ2-7; possible D gene TRBD2, 6 bases. The CDR3 runs to 17 residues. Germline CDR1 is LGHDT and CDR2 is YNNKEL (reference sequence). Trimming took 0 bases from V and 0 from J, leaving 15 bases between them. In DNA, the CDR3 is TGTGCCAGCAGCCAAGATCGGGGTAGCGGACCCTCCTACGAGCAGTACTTC. It specifies CASSQDRGSGPSYEQYF.

V gene TRBV6-1 combines with J gene TRBJ1-4, with D tentatively TRBD1 (6 bases). Trimming pared 1 base from V and 8 bases from J, leaving 14 bases between. Germline V gives CDR1 MNHNS, CDR2 SASEGT. The CDR3 runs to 15 residues. DNA of the CDR3: TGTGCCAGCAGTGAAGTCGCAGGGGAGGGAGAAAAACTGTTTTTT. This encodes CASSEVAGEGEKLFF.

The gene calls are TRBV4-1 and TRBJ2-2, with 8 bases identical to TRBD1. In germline, CDR1 is MGHRA, CDR2 YSYEKL. V shed 0 bases and J 3 bases; nucleotides not matched to a gene: 9. This CDR3 contains 18 residues. This chain's CDR3 is CASSQDRSGTGYTGELFF. In nucleotides, the CDR3 is TGCGCCAGCAGCCAAGACCGATCCGGGACAGGATACACCGGGGAGCTGTTTTTT.

V usage is TRBV5-8 and J usage is TRBJ1-2, with D perhaps matching TRBD1 (5 bases). CDR1 SGHTS and CDR2 YDEGEE come from the germline V gene. Trimming removed 5 bases at V and 3 bases at J, with 14 bases between. This CDR3 contains 14 residues. The chain's CDR3 is CASRNLGVYYGYTF. CDR3 coding DNA: TGTGCCAGCAGAAATCTAGGGGTCTACTATGGCTACACCTTC.

V usage is TRBV27 and J usage is TRBJ2-4; D unresolved. Germline CDR1 reads MNHEY; CDR2 reads SMNVEV (reference sequence). This CDR3 region has 14 residues. Between the trimmed V and J ends, which lost 3 bases and 3 bases, there was a span of 9 bases. CDR3 amino acids: CASSFGHGKNIQYF. The CDR3 DNA sequence: TGTGCCAGCAGTTTCGGTCATGGCAAAAACATTCAGTACTTC.

The chain is built from TRBV9 and TRBJ2-7; 7 bases match TRBD1. The V gene end was trimmed by 0 bases and the J gene end by 3 bases; junction bases not matched to a gene: 6. Per germline, CDR1 SGDLS and CDR2 YYNGEE. The CDR3 runs to 15 residues. The CDR3: CASSVEQGSVYEQYF. CDR3 in DNA: TGTGCCAGCAGCGTAGAACAGGGGAGCGTCTACGAGCAGTACTTC.

The chain couples TRBV7-3 to TRBJ2-1; D call uncertain. The CDR3 totals 13 residues. Germline assignment: CDR1 SGHTA and CDR2 FQGTGA. Trimming stripped 4 bases from V and 3 bases from J, with 7 bases between. CDR3 bases: TGTGCCAGCAGCTCGACTCTCTACAATGAGCAGTTCTTC. Encoded protein: CASSSTLYNEQFF.

The chain has TRBV18 and TRBJ2-5; 7 nucleotides align to TRBD2. CDR3 length: 14 amino acids. From germline, CDR1 is KGHSH and CDR2 LQKENI. Trimming removed 3 bases from V and 5 bases from J; junction bases left unmatched: 6. CDR3 loop: CASSPGGSRETQYF. CDR3 in DNA: TGTGCCAGCTCACCGGGGGGGTCTCGCGAGACCCAGTACTTC.

This sequence joins TRBV30 and TRBJ1-1, with TRBD1 matching 7 bases. Unmatched junction bases numbered 12, after V lost 8 bases and J lost 6 bases. Germline loops: CDR1 GTSNPN, CDR2 SVGIG (reference sequence). The CDR3 totals 13 residues. In DNA form, the CDR3 reads TGTGCCCTAACAGGGGTATTCGGTCCTGAAGCTTTCTTT. Translating it yields CALTGVFGPEAFF.

The chain employs TRBV6-5 and TRBJ1-1; maybe TRBD1 (6 bases). The CDR3 covers 14 residues. CDR1 is MNHEY, CDR2 SVGAGI, per germline. Trimming stripped 6 bases from V and 4 bases from J, with 15 bases between. Here the CDR3 reads CASRTTGAPTEAFF. DNA of the CDR3: TGTGCCAGCAGAACGACAGGAGCTCCCACTGAAGCTTTCTTT.

The chain recombines TRBV5-1 with TRBJ2-3; TRBD2 aligns across 13 bases. This CDR3 is built from 17 residues. V gave up 4 bases and J gave up 2 bases; unmatched junction bases: 7. Germline V lookup: CDR1 SGHRS, CDR2 YFSETQ. The DNA of the CDR3 is TGCGCCAGCAGCCTTAGGACTAGCGGGGGATTCACAGATACGCAGTATTTT. Translating it yields CASSLRTSGGFTDTQYF.

The chain joins TRBV6-5 to TRBJ1-2; possible D gene TRBD1, 6 bases. The germline CDR1 and CDR2 sequences are MNHEY and SVGAGI. V was shortened by 1 base and J by 7 bases, with 13 bases between the two germline ends. This CDR3 has 14 residues. CDR3 in amino acids: CASSYLAGAVGYTF. The CDR3 coding sequence is TGTGCCAGCAGTTACTTGGCGGGGGCGGTTGGCTACACCTTC.

The chain combines TRBV4-2 with TRBJ1-4; D remains unclear. CDR3 size: 17 residues. Germline V gives CDR1 LGHNA, CDR2 YNFKEQ. Trimming left V 0 bases short and J 3 bases short, with 14 bases between. CDR3 loop: CASSQDLGDGANEKLFF. The CDR3 DNA reads TGTGCCAGCAGCCAAGATCTCGGGGATGGAGCTAATGAAAAACTGTTTTTT.

The chain couples TRBV12-5 to TRBJ1-1; D ambiguous. Germline V gene data show CDR1 as LGHNT and CDR2 as FRNRAP. V shed 6 bases and J shed 1 base, with 12 bases lying between them. This CDR3 region has 14 residues. Here the CDR3 DNA reads TGTGCTAGTGGGGGTCAGGCTACGAACACTGAAGCTTTCTTT. Amino acid sequence: CASGGQATNTEAFF.

The gene calls are TRBV7-6 and TRBJ2-1; maybe TRBD1 (5 bases). This CDR3 is built from 15 residues. From germline, CDR1 is SGHVS and CDR2 FNYEAQ. V lost 3 bases to trimming and J lost 2 bases, with 11 bases between them. The CDR3 region has the DNA TGTGCCAGCAGCTTGGGCCAGGGCGCCTACAATGAGCAGTTCTTC. It yields the protein CASSLGQGAYNEQFF.

The chain uses TRBV2 and TRBJ2-3, with 7 positions matching TRBD2. Germline loops: CDR1 SNHLY, CDR2 FYNNEI. There are 16 residues in the CDR3. Trimming took 2 bases from V and 1 from J; bases not matched to a gene: 6. The CDR3 protein is CASSERGGGGTDTQYF. The CDR3 coding sequence is TGTGCCAGCAGTGAAAGGGGCGGGGGAGGCACAGATACGCAGTATTTT.

The chain has TRBV19 and TRBJ1-1; TRBD1 matches at 8 bases. Germline loops: CDR1 LNHDA, CDR2 SQIVND (reference sequence). The length of the CDR3 is 17 residues. With V trimmed by 5 bases and J by 1 base, 12 bases remained unmatched. The CDR3 DNA follows: TGTGCCAGTAGTCTCACAGGGGGTGATGCGGGGAACACTGAAGCTTTCTTT. Amino acids: CASSLTGGDAGNTEAFF.